This T cell receptor (beta chain) was captured in a study of shared clonotypes between healthy human individuals. Study-wide results and caveats: As a rule, naive subsets had a larger estimated richness than memory subsets.

TCRdb's table, derived via immunoSEQ multiplex PCR, lists solely in-frame clones and lacks some. The repertoire consists of more than 900,000 clones, with 78% occurring once and the leading ten covering around 0.6%. In regard to this clone: Its antigen is still unknown.

CDR3 length: 15 amino acids. Germline V gives CDR1 SGHVS, CDR2 FNYEAQ. The ends lost 3 bases at V and 0 bases at J; junction bases unmatched: 4. The chain has TRBV7-6 and TRBJ2-7, with TRBD2 identical over 8 bases. This clonotype originated in a man younger than 35 in good health. Some clones in this sample may be carry-over from other donors' samples. The sequencing input was memory CD4+ T cells from PBMCs. Subset denoted: CD45RA-negative fraction. For the CDR3, the DNA is TGTGCCAGCAGCTTGGGACTAGGGGGCTCCTACGAGCAGTACTTC. Translated: CASSLGLGGSYEQYF.